Below, 30 T cell receptor beta chains from the same sample are listed, as sequenced in a study of CD8 T cells in Susac syndrome. With random hexamers, reverse transcription was performed on about 0.5 to 1 ug of RNA. TCRdb recomputed calls from the immunoSEQ multiplex PCR reads with MiXCR, one row per CDR3 protein. The sample has approximately 100,000 distinct CDR3 sequences, around 94% seen once. The sequencing sample was made of CD8+ T cells from PBMCs. These receptors came from a human donor with Susac syndrome.

The rearrangement links TRBV5-1 to TRBJ2-5; D may correspond to TRBD1 or TRBD2 (5 bases each). Trimming shortened V by 2 bases and J by 0 bases, and 8 bases separated the two germline ends. Germline-derived CDR1 and CDR2 are SGHRS and YFSETQ. The length of the CDR3 is 14 residues. The CDR3 DNA sequence: TGCGCCAGCAGCTTAGGGGAGTACCAAGAGACCCAGTACTTC. Its protein product is CASSLGEYQETQYF.

The chain employs TRBV29-1 and TRBJ2-7; the D call may be TRBD1 or TRBD2 (6 bases each). There are 13 residues in the CDR3. Germline loops: CDR1 SQVTM, CDR2 ANQGSEA. Trimming stripped 4 bases from V and 3 bases from J, with 13 bases between. The CDR3, as DNA: TGCAGCGTTGGCGGGACACCGAACTACGAGCAGTACTTC. Protein sequence: CSVGGTPNYEQYF.

The chain has TRBV4-2 and TRBJ2-1; D is perhaps TRBD2 (6 bases). Between the trimmed V and J ends, which lost 8 bases and 7 bases, there was a span of 9 bases. CDR1 is LGHNA, CDR2 YNFKEQ, per germline. The CDR3 is 11 residues long. CDR3 DNA sequence: TGTGCCAGCGGGACTGAAAATGAGCAGTTCTTC. It is translated as CASGTENEQFF.

The genes are TRBV7-9 and TRBJ2-5, with D perhaps matching TRBD2 (7 bases). Trimming removed 8 bases at V and 3 bases at J, with 16 bases between. The CDR3 has 14 residues. The germline V gene has CDR1 SEHNR and CDR2 FQNEAQ (reference sequence). The CDR3 is CASQEGGTKETQYF. The DNA for the CDR3 is TGTGCCAGCCAAGAGGGGGGGACTAAAGAGACCCAGTACTTC.

This clonotype was seen a single time. The chain carries TRBV6-4 and TRBJ2-3; D ambiguous. V lost 3 bases, J lost 0 bases, and 10 bases lay in between. There are 15 residues in the CDR3. Germline V gene data show CDR1 as MRHNA and CDR2 as SNTAGT. The CDR3 region has the DNA TGTGCCAGCAGTGAAGGCCAGCTTAGCACAGATACGCAGTATTTT. Translated: CASSEGQLSTDTQYF.

The rearrangement links TRBV6-1 to TRBJ1-2; 9 nucleotides match TRBD1. Trimming at V came to 5 bases and at J to 6 bases, leaving 10 bases not matched to a gene. Germline CDR1 is MNHNS and CDR2 is SASEGT. This CDR3 spans 15 amino acids. CDR3 DNA sequence: TGTGCCAGCAGTCACCCCCGGGACAGGGAAAATGGCTACACCTTC. This codes for CASSHPRDRENGYTF.

The V gene is TRBV14, the J gene TRBJ1-2; D is perhaps TRBD1 (6 bases). The germline CDR1 and CDR2 sequences are SGHDN and FVKESK. Trimming pared 3 bases from V and 4 bases from J, leaving 9 bases between. The CDR3 totals 13 residues. In DNA form, the CDR3 reads TGTGCCAGCAGCCAGTCACAGGGCTATGGCTACACCTTC. Translation gives CASSQSQGYGYTF.

The rearrangement joins TRBV9 to TRBJ2-5; TRBD2 agrees at 11 bases. V shed 4 bases and J 5 bases; nucleotides not matched to a gene: 7. CDR3 length equals 15 residues. Germline loops: CDR1 SGDLS, CDR2 YYNGEE. The CDR3 DNA follows: TGTGCCAGCAGCCCCGGGACTAGCGGAGTGGAGACCCAGTACTTC. Its translation: CASSPGTSGVETQYF.

The gene calls are TRBV7-2 and TRBJ2-3, with 12 bases identical to TRBD2. The V segment lost 5 bases and the J segment 2 bases; nucleotides outside the gene matches: 5. The CDR3 spans 16 residues. Per germline, CDR1 SGHTA and CDR2 FQGNSA. CDR3 amino acids: CASSLRLAGATDTQYF. The CDR3 DNA is TGTGCCAGCAGCCTACGACTAGCGGGGGCCACAGATACGCAGTATTTT.

The chain carries TRBV5-6 and TRBJ1-2; D is possibly TRBD1 (6 bases). Trimming removed 1 base from V and 6 bases from J, with 13 bases in between. In germline, CDR1 is SGHDT, CDR2 YYEEEE. This CDR3 has 14 amino acids. CDR3 sequence reads: CASSLWGGAHGYTF. The CDR3 nucleotides read TGTGCCAGCAGCTTGTGGGGGGGGGCGCATGGCTACACCTTC.

This chain links TRBV14 with TRBJ2-7; TRBD1 matches 8 bases. Trimming at V came to 4 bases and at J to 5 bases, leaving 10 bases not matched to a gene. Germline V lookup: CDR1 SGHDN, CDR2 FVKESK. The CDR3 is made up of 15 amino acids. This CDR3 is CASSPRDRLIHEQYF. The CDR3 bases are TGTGCCAGCAGCCCCCGGGACAGGTTAATCCACGAGCAGTACTTC.

The V and J genes are TRBV27 and TRBJ2-4; 8 nucleotides agree with TRBD1. CDR1 is MNHEY and CDR2 is SMNVEV in the germline V gene (reference sequence). The ends lost 0 bases at V and 3 bases at J; junction bases unmatched: 4. The CDR3 has 16 residues. The CDR3 spells CASSLSGDRLKNIQYF. The CDR3 bases are TGTGCCAGCAGTTTATCGGGGGACAGGCTCAAAAACATTCAGTACTTC.

The gene calls are TRBV27 and TRBJ2-5, with D perhaps given as TRBD1 or TRBD2 (5 bases each). Germline assignment: CDR1 MNHEY and CDR2 SMNVEV (reference sequence). CDR3 length equals 15 residues. Deletions cut 0 bases from V and 4 bases from J, with 12 bases between. The CDR3 loop is CASSLSSGPLETQYF. The CDR3 nucleotides read TGTGCCAGCAGTTTATCCTCGGGACCGTTAGAGACCCAGTACTTC.

This chain uses TRBV6-5 with TRBJ2-7; perhaps TRBD2 as D (5 bases). Per the germline V gene, CDR1 is MNHEY and CDR2 is SVGAGI. V lost 5 bases to trimming and J lost 7 bases, with 12 bases between them. CDR3 length equals 12 residues. CDR3 bases: TGTGCCAGCAGTGCGGGCAGACTGGAGCAGTACTTC. It is translated as CASSAGRLEQYF.

This rearrangement joins TRBV5-1 to TRBJ2-7; 7 bases map to TRBD1. The CDR3 is made up of 16 amino acids. Germline CDR1 reads SGHRS; CDR2 reads YFSETQ. The ends lost 0 bases at V and 2 bases at J; junction bases unmatched: 8. This CDR3 reads CASSLARQGSTYEQYF. CDR3 bases: TGCGCCAGCAGCTTGGCTCGACAGGGTAGCACCTACGAGCAGTACTTC.

This clonotype was found once. The chain joins TRBV7-9 to TRBJ1-1; 7 bases fit TRBD1. The CDR3 runs to 15 residues. Germline assignment: CDR1 SEHNR and CDR2 FQNEAQ (reference sequence). Trimming at V came to 6 bases and at J to 0 bases, leaving 7 bases not matched to a gene. This chain's CDR3 is CASSPGQALNTEAFF. The CDR3 DNA is TGTGCCAGCAGTCCTGGACAGGCCCTGAACACTGAAGCTTTCTTT. Drawing the rest from reference TRBV7-9 and TRBJ1-1, the complete variable domain is DTGVSQNPRHKITKRGQNVTFRCDPISEHNRLYWYRQTLGQGPEFLTYFQNEAQLEKSRLLSDRFSAERPKGSFSTLEIQRTEQGDSAMYLCASSPGQALNTEAFFGQGTRLTVV.

This chain joins TRBV9 and TRBJ2-7; the D gene could be TRBD1 or TRBD2 (5 bases each). The V end lost 7 bases, the J end lost 2 bases, and 13 bases lay between the germline ends. This CDR3 has 13 residues. Germline lookup yields CDR1 SGDLS and CDR2 YYNGEE. The CDR3 DNA sequence: TGTGCCAGCGGGGCCAGGGAGCCCTACGAGCAGTACTTC. Its translation is CASGAREPYEQYF.

This clonotype was found once. The rearrangement uses TRBV12-3 or TRBV12-4 and TRBJ2-1; D may correspond to TRBD1 or TRBD2 (5 bases each). The CDR3 extends over 14 amino acids. V lost 4 bases and J 9 bases, leaving 16 bases between the germline ends. CDR3 nucleotides: TGTGCCAGCAGTTCGGGGACGAGGGGCGGTGAGCAGTTCTTC. This encodes CASSSGTRGGEQFF.

This chain uses TRBV7-6 with TRBJ2-1; weak D call: TRBD2 (5 bases). V was shortened by 1 base and J by 7 bases, with 14 bases between the two germline ends. The CDR3 is 15 amino acids. Germline V CDR1 and CDR2: SGHVS, FNYEAQ. The CDR3 here is CASSLGSGKYNEQFF. CDR3 sequence (DNA): TGTGCCAGCAGCTTAGGCTCGGGGAAGTATAATGAGCAGTTCTTC.

This sequence joins TRBV3-1 and TRBJ2-2; possible D gene TRBD1, 5 bases. The CDR3 is 13 residues long. Trimming took off 3 bases at V and 6 bases at J, with 8 bases between the two ends. Germline V gives CDR1 LGHDT, CDR2 YNNKEL (reference sequence). The chain's CDR3 is CASSHVGAGELFF. CDR3 coding DNA: TGTGCCAGCAGCCATGTAGGGGCCGGGGAGCTGTTTTTT. Drawing the rest from reference TRBV3-1 and TRBJ2-2, the complete variable domain is DTAVSQTPKYLVTQMGNDKSIKCEQNLGHDTMYWYKQDSKKFLKIMFSYNNKELIINETVPNRFSPKSPDKAHLNLHINSLELGDSAVYFCASSHVGAGELFFGEGSRLTVL.

The chain uses TRBV11-2 and TRBJ2-5, with D perhaps matching TRBD1 or TRBD2 (5 bases each). V gave up 3 bases and J gave up 3 bases, with 11 bases separating them. This CDR3 contains 14 residues. CDR1 is SGHAT, CDR2 FQNNGV, per germline. CDR3 sequence (DNA): TGTGCCAGCAGCTTGACGGGGACGAAAGAGACCCAGTACTTC. Translating it yields CASSLTGTKETQYF. Full variable domain (missing parts from reference TRBV11-2 and TRBJ2-5): EAGVAQSPRYKIIEKRQSVAFWCNPISGHATLYWYQQILGQGPKLLIQFQNNGVVDDSQLPKDRFSAERLKGVDSTLKIQPAKLEDSAVYLCASSLTGTKETQYFGPGTRLLVL.

Here the CDR3 reads CASSVDGGEQYF. DNA for the CDR3: TGTGCCAGCAGCGTAGACGGAGGCGAGCAGTACTTC. This rearrangement joins TRBV9 to TRBJ2-7; D might be TRBD2 (5 bases). In germline, CDR1 is SGDLS, CDR2 YYNGEE. Between the trimmed V and J ends, which lost 0 bases and 6 bases, there was a span of 7 bases. The CDR3 contains 12 residues.

The gene calls are TRBV12-3 or TRBV12-4 and TRBJ2-1; D unclear. V dropped 6 bases and J dropped 1 base, with 7 bases sitting between them. The CDR3 is 13 residues long. CDR3 loop: CASSSSSYNEQFF. CDR3 nucleotide sequence: TGTGCCAGCAGCTCCTCTTCCTACAATGAGCAGTTCTTC.

The count of this clonotype is one. The rearrangement links TRBV27 to TRBJ2-1, with TRBD1 matching 10 bases. Germline assignment: CDR1 MNHEY and CDR2 SMNVEV (reference sequence). The V gene end was trimmed by 2 bases and the J gene end by 3 bases; junction bases not matched to a gene: 4. This CDR3 spans 16 amino acids. In DNA, the CDR3 is TGTGCCAGCAGTTTAATCGGGACAGGGGTCTACAATGAGCAGTTCTTC. As protein: CASSLIGTGVYNEQFF.

V and J are TRBV29-1 and TRBJ1-4, with D unresolved. From germline, CDR1 is SQVTM and CDR2 ANQGSEA. The CDR3 has 13 amino acids. V shed 2 bases and J shed 7 bases, with 11 bases lying between them. CDR3 loop: CSVENERGEKLFF. Written as DNA, the CDR3 is TGCAGCGTTGAAAATGAACGGGGTGAAAAACTGTTTTTT.

The chain has TRBV7-3 and TRBJ2-5; D is undetermined. In germline, CDR1 is SGHTA, CDR2 FQGTGA. Trimming took off 5 bases at V and 5 bases at J, with 12 bases between the two ends. This CDR3 is built from 13 residues. The CDR3 loop reads CASSTGPGETQYF. The CDR3, as DNA: TGTGCCAGCAGCACGGGCCCTGGGGAGACCCAGTACTTC.

This sequence joins TRBV29-1 and TRBJ2-6; D not resolved. CDR1 and CDR2 from the germline V gene are SQVTM and ANQGSEA. Trimming shortened V by 7 bases and J by 0 bases, and 10 bases separated the two germline ends. CDR3 size: 14 residues. CDR3 DNA: TGCAGCGCCGATAGGAGCTCTGGGGCCAACGTCCTGACTTTC. Protein: CSADRSSGANVLTF.

The chain has TRBV21-1 and TRBJ2-7; the D call TRBD1 from the table was never checked on the DNA. TRBV21-1 is a known pseudogene. CDR3 length: 13 amino acids. CDR3 sequence (DNA): TGTGCCACATCCGACAGGGGGTGCTACGAGCAGTACTTC. Translated: CATSDRGCYEQYF.

The chain is built from TRBV12-3 or TRBV12-4 and TRBJ2-7; no clear D gene. Trimming took off 0 bases at V and 7 bases at J, with 10 bases between the two ends. This CDR3 region has 13 residues. The CDR3 sequence: CASSLAINWEQYF. CDR3 bases: TGTGCCAGCAGTTTAGCTATAAATTGGGAGCAGTACTTC.

The chain uses TRBV29-1 and TRBJ1-2, with 8 positions matching TRBD1. The trim removed 6 bases at V and 3 bases at J, leaving 3 bases unmatched. There are 12 residues in the CDR3. The germline V gene encodes CDR1 SQVTM and CDR2 ANQGSEA. This chain's CDR3 is CSVPTGDYGYTF. For the CDR3, the DNA is TGCAGCGTGCCGACAGGGGACTATGGCTACACCTTC.